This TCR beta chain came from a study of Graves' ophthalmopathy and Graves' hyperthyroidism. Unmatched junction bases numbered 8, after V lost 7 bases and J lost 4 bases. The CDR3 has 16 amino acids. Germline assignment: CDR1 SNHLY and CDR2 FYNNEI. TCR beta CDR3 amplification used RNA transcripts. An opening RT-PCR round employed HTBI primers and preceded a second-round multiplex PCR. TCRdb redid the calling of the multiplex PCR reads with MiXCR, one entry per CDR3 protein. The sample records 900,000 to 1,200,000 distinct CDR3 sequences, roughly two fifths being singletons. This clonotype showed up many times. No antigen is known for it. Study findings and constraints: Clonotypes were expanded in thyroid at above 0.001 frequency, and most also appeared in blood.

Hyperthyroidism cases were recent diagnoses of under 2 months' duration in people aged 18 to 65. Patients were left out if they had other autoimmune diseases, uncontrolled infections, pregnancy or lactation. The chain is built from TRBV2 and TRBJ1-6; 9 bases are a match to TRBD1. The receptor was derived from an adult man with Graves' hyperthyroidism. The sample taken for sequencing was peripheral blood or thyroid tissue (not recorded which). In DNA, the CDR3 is TGTGCCAGCACGGACCCGGGACAGGGATATAATTCACCCCTCCACTTT. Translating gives CASTDPGQGYNSPLHF. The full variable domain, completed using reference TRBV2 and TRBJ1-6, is EPEVTQTPSHQVTQMGQEVILRCVPISNHLYFYWYRQILGQKVEFLVSFYNNEISEKSEIFDDQFSVERPDGSNFTLKIRSTKLEDSAMYFCASTDPGQGYNSPLHFGNGTRLTVT.